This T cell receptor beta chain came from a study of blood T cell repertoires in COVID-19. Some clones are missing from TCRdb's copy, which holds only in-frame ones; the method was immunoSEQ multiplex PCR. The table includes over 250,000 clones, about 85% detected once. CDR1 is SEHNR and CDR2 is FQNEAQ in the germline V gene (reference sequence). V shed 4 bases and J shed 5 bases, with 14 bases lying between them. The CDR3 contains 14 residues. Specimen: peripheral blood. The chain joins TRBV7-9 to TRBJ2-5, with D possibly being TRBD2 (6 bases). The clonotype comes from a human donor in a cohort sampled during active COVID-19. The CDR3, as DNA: TGTGCCAGCAGCTCGGGAGAGGGGTTGGAGACCCAGTACTTC. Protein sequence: CASSSGEGLETQYF.